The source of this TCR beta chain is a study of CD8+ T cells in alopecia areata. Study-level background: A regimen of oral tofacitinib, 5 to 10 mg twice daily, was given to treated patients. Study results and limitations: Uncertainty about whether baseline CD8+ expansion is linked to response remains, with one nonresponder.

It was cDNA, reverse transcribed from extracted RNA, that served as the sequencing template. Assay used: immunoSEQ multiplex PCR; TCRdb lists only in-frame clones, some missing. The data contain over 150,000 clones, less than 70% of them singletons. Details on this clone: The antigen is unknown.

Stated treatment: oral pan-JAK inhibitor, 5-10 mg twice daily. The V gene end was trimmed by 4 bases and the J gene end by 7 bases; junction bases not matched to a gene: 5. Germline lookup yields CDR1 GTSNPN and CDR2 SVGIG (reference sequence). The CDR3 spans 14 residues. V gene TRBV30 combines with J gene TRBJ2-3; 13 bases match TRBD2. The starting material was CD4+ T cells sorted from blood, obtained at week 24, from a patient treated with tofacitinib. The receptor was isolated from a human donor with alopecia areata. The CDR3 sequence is CAWKTSGGSNTQYF. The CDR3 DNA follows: TGTGCCTGGAAGACTAGCGGGGGGTCGAATACGCAGTATTTT. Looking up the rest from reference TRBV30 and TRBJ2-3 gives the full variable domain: SQTIHQWPATLVQPVGSPLSLECTVEGTSNPNLYWYRQAAGRGLQLLFYSVGIGQISSEVPQNLSASRPQDRQFILSSKKLLLSDSGFYLCAWKTSGGSNTQYFGPGTRLTVL.